A single sample is the source of the 16 T cell receptor beta chains below, sequenced in a study of cytomegalovirus exposure and HLA in healthy donors. PCR involved 60 Vbeta and 13 Jbeta primers. The table came from immunoSEQ multiplex PCR; TCRdb's copy has only in-frame clones and leaves some out. The sample has around 200,000 clones, more than 65% seen once; the top ten hold over 3.5%. Source material: PBMCs. Receptor source: a middle-aged man in good health and CMV-seronegative.

With respect to this clone: An end of the junction does not agree with germline; a read error may underlie this. The CDR3 bases are TGTTCCAGCAGCCCCTCCCGAGGTAGAACTAATGAAAAACTGTTTTTT. Amino acid sequence: CSSSPSRGRTNEKLFF. The rearrangement links TRBV7-9 to TRBJ1-4; D gene uncertain. CDR1 is SEHNR, CDR2 FQNEAQ, per germline (reference sequence). The CDR3 has 16 residues. Full variable domain (outside the CDR3, taken from reference TRBV7-9 and TRBJ1-4): DTGVSQNPRHKITKRGQNVTFRCDPISEHNRLYWYRQTLGQGPEFLTYFQNEAQLEKSRLLSDRFSAERPKGSFSTLEIQRTEQGDSAMYLCSSSPSRGRTNEKLFFGSGTQLSVL.

The chain combines TRBV29-1 with TRBJ2-5; 8 bases fit TRBD1. The assigned J gene may be wrong: the sequence end matches TRBJ2-7 better. This CDR3 has 14 residues. Per the germline V gene, CDR1 is SQVTM and CDR2 is ANQGSEA. CDR3 DNA sequence: TGCAGCGTTGAAGGGACAGGGTCCTCCTACGAGCAGTACTTC. Translating gives CSVEGTGSSYEQYF.

The rearrangement joins TRBV9 to TRBJ2-1; possible D gene TRBD2, 5 bases. This CDR3 contains 13 residues. Germline CDR1 SGDLS, CDR2 YYNGEE. Between the trimmed V and J ends, which lost 0 bases and 10 bases, there was a span of 11 bases. Here the CDR3 DNA reads TGTGCCAGCAGCGTAGAAGGCTCGGGGGAGCAGTTCTTC. Residues: CASSVEGSGEQFF.

This clone was seen a handful of times. The gene calls are TRBV5-6 and TRBJ1-6, with a possible D match to TRBD1 (6 bases). The CDR3 consists of 17 residues. Germline CDR1 and CDR2: SGHDT and YYEEEE. With 0 bases removed from V and 9 bases from J, the gap between germline ends came to 19 bases. The CDR3, as DNA: TGTGCCAGCAGCTTGGCCCGGACAGTCGTAACGGCTTCACCCCTCCACTTT. Protein sequence: CASSLARTVVTASPLHF.

CDR3 protein: CAISTSGGTDTQYF. In nucleotides, the CDR3 is TGTGCCATCAGTACTAGCGGGGGAACAGATACGCAGTATTTT. V gene TRBV10-3 combines with J gene TRBJ2-3; TRBD2 matches 11 bases. J gave up 3 bases and V 5 bases, and 1 base lay outside the gene matches. This CDR3 spans 14 amino acids. The germline V gene encodes CDR1 ENHRY and CDR2 SYGVKD.

The chain carries TRBV11-2 and TRBJ1-3, with TRBD1 matching 8 bases. Trimming took 4 bases from V and 4 from J; bases not matched to a gene: 9. This CDR3 spans 16 amino acids. Germline lookup yields CDR1 SGHAT and CDR2 FQNNGV. CDR3 sequence reads: CASSSYLRGRGNTIYF. The CDR3 DNA sequence: TGTGCCAGCAGCTCATACCTCAGGGGGCGAGGAAACACCATATATTTT.

About this clone: One end of the junction fails to match germline, which may point to a read error. V gene TRBV12-5 combines with J gene TRBJ1-1, with D possibly TRBD1 on 5 matching bases. Per germline, CDR1 LGHNT and CDR2 FRNRAP. The CDR3 loop spans 13 amino acids. CDR3 region: CASGLETGTGAFF. In DNA form, the CDR3 reads TGTGCTAGTGGTTTGGAAACGGGGACTGGAGCTTTCTTT. Supplemented by reference TRBV12-5 and TRBJ1-1, the full variable domain reads DARVTQTPRHKVTEMGQEVTMRCQPILGHNTVFWYRQTMMQGLELLAYFRNRAPLDDSGMPKDRFSAEMPDATLATLKIQPSEPRDSAVYFCASGLETGTGAFFGQGTRLTVV.

The genes are TRBV7-9 and TRBJ1-3; D call uncertain. V lost 5 bases and J lost 4, with 15 bases in between. The CDR3 is 15 residues long. Germline lookup yields CDR1 SEHNR and CDR2 FQNEAQ (reference sequence). The CDR3 sequence is CASSPTALIGNTIYF. The CDR3 coding sequence is TGTGCCAGCAGCCCTACCGCCTTGATCGGAAACACCATATATTTT.

J is TRBJ1-6 and V is TRBV6-4; D call uncertain. Trimming took 8 bases from V and 6 from J, leaving 17 bases between them. Germline V gene data show CDR1 as MRHNA and CDR2 as SNTAGT. There are 15 residues in the CDR3. The DNA of the CDR3 is TGTGCCAGCTCCGACAATCCGAACATTAATTCACCCCTCCACTTT. Amino acids: CASSDNPNINSPLHF.

This chain connects TRBV7-9 to TRBJ2-7, with D hard to call. CDR1 is SEHNR, CDR2 FQNEAQ, per germline (reference sequence). V was trimmed by 0 bases and J by 2 bases, leaving 8 bases between them. CDR3 size: 14 residues. The CDR3 sequence: CASSLATDTYEQYF. CDR3 bases: TGTGCCAGCAGCTTAGCGACCGACACCTACGAGCAGTACTTC.

Comments on this clone: The junction and the germline gene differ at one end; a read error may be behind it. The rearrangement joins TRBV7-9 to TRBJ2-7; D remains unclear. The CDR3 totals 12 residues. Germline V gene sequence: CDR1 SEHNR, CDR2 FQNEAQ (reference sequence). The CDR3 DNA sequence: TGTTCCAGCAGCTCGACATGGCGCGAGCAGTACTTC. Amino acid sequence: CSSSSTWREQYF.

The chain links TRBV7-9 to TRBJ1-2, with a possible D match to TRBD1 (5 bases). Germline assignment: CDR1 SEHNR and CDR2 FQNEAQ (reference sequence). The CDR3 sequence is 14 residues long. Trimming removed 3 bases at V and 4 bases at J, with 12 bases between. CDR3 residues: CASSFLGGSYGYTF. The CDR3 bases are TGTGCCAGCAGCTTTTTGGGGGGTTCCTATGGCTACACCTTC.

The CDR3 sequence is CASSFAGQGYNEQFF. In nucleotides, the CDR3 is TGTGCCAGCAGCTTCGCGGGACAGGGCTACAATGAGCAGTTCTTC. The V gene is TRBV11-2, the J gene TRBJ2-1; TRBD1 aligns across 9 bases. From germline, CDR1 is SGHAT and CDR2 FQNNGV. Trimming cost V 3 bases and J 3 bases; bases outside gene matches: 3. This CDR3 has 15 amino acids.

This chain uses TRBV7-9 with TRBJ2-4, with a possible D match to TRBD1 (5 bases). Trimming took off 5 bases at V and 5 bases at J, with 16 bases between the two ends. The CDR3 totals 15 residues. Germline-derived CDR1 and CDR2 are SEHNR and FQNEAQ (reference sequence). CDR3 amino acids: CASSPKARVENIQYF. DNA for the CDR3: TGTGCCAGCAGCCCCAAGGCCAGGGTGGAAAACATTCAGTACTTC.

The chain joins TRBV5-5 to TRBJ1-5; 9 nucleotides match TRBD1. The V gene end was trimmed by 4 bases and the J gene end by 6 bases; junction bases not matched to a gene: 5. This CDR3 comprises 14 residues. Germline assignment: CDR1 SGHKS and CDR2 YYEKEE (reference sequence). The CDR3, as DNA: TGTGCCAGCAGCGCGGGACAGGGTCCTCAGCCCCAGCATTTT. This sequence encodes CASSAGQGPQPQHF.

The chain employs TRBV7-2 and TRBJ2-1, with TRBD2 matching 9 bases. The CDR3 has 15 residues. Germline V lookup: CDR1 SGHTA, CDR2 FQGNSA. J lost 7 bases, V lost 3 bases, and 7 bases had no gene match. As DNA, the CDR3 is TGTGCCAGCAGCTTGGCGCGGGGGGGCGGAAATGAGCAGTTCTTC. Amino acids: CASSLARGGGNEQFF.